Listed here is a single TCR beta chain. As yet, its antigen is unknown. Germline assignment: CDR1 ENHRY and CDR2 SYGVKD. The CDR3 totals 12 residues. The V gene lost 4 bases and the J gene lost 6 bases, with 9 bases spanning the gap. The data originate from a study of CD8+CD57+ T cells in acquired aplastic anemia. Whole-study context: Mean DNA quantity obtained from sorted CD4+ and CD8+ cells was around 3.2 ug.

TCR beta VDJ and CDR3 profiles were obtained from a genomic DNA template. Via MiXCR, TCRdb re-called the reads, giving one row per CDR3 protein. Found here are 200,000 or so distinct CDR3 sequences, 64% of them singletons; the top ten hold about 43%. General observations from the study: A set of about 30 CD8+ CDR3 sequences was shared between patients and controls, and these sequences appeared highly expressed in patients. Any difference that existed in CD8+ Simpson's diversity between patients and controls was not significant.

The receptor comes from a human donor with severe aplastic anemia or a healthy control (not recorded which). The chain links TRBV10-3 to TRBJ1-1; a possible D gene is TRBD1 (6 bases). Sequencing used sorted CD4+, CD8+, or CD8+CD57+ T cells (not recorded which) from PBMCs. The CDR3 DNA is TGTGCCATCAGTGCAGGGGAGGCTGAAGCTTTCTTT. Its translation: CAISAGEAEAFF.